The clone carrying this T cell receptor (beta chain) was recorded a few times. Its antigen is currently unknown. This CDR3 is 16 amino acids long. After removal of 6 bases from V and 6 bases from J, the junction contained 11 bases not matched to a gene. CDR1 LNHDA and CDR2 SQIVND come from the germline V gene (reference sequence). Using immunoSEQ multiplex PCR, the repertoire was profiled, and TCRdb retains in-frame clones only, with some absent. The sample holds fewer than 30,000 clones, 88% seen once. The data were obtained in a study of OX40 agonist ivuxolimab in advanced cancers. Points from the study as a whole: Some of the nonresponding patients also showed low levels of normalized T-cell clonal expansion.

The sequence was collected from an adult with an advanced solid tumor such as melanoma, head and neck, liver or kidney cancer. This chain connects TRBV19 to TRBJ1-4, with TRBD1 matching 9 bases. This material consisted of CD4+ or CD8+ T cells sorted from blood, taken in a trial of the OX40 agonist ivuxolimab. The CDR3: CASSPLPGQGDEKLFF. The CDR3 DNA sequence: TGTGCCAGTAGCCCCCTACCGGGACAGGGCGATGAAAAACTGTTTTTT.